These 24 T cell receptor beta chains came from one sample sequenced in a study of memory CD4+ T cells and cytomegalovirus serostatus. Generated by immunoSEQ multiplex PCR, the TCRdb table keeps only in-frame clones and is missing some. The top ten hold 0.5% of the sample, which has roughly 50,000 clones, roughly 84% seen once. The sort gate was single viable CD3+CD4+CD8-CD45RO+ cells for memory CD4+ T cells. Source material: memory CD4+ T cells from blood. These receptors came from an adult in good health and CMV-seronegative. Some clones in this sample may be carry-over from other donors' samples.

This chain connects TRBV7-9 to TRBJ1-4; D is perhaps TRBD1 (6 bases). This CDR3 is built from 13 residues. Per the germline V gene, CDR1 is SEHNR and CDR2 is FQNEAQ (reference sequence). V lost 5 bases, J lost 8 bases, and 12 bases lay in between. CDR3 DNA: TGTGCCAGCAGCGGTACAGGGAGGGAAAAACTGTTTTTT. Translating gives CASSGTGREKLFF.

V is TRBV7-9 and J is TRBJ2-4; D is tentatively TRBD1 or TRBD2 (5 bases each). This CDR3 region has 14 residues. Germline CDR1 is SEHNR and CDR2 is FQNEAQ (reference sequence). The V end was cut by 5 bases, the J end by 6 bases, with 14 bases between. The CDR3 sequence is CASSRDEGRNIQYF. CDR3 DNA: TGTGCCAGCAGCCGGGACGAGGGGCGAAACATTCAGTACTTC. The variable domain in full, with the rest retrieved from reference TRBV7-9 and TRBJ2-4, is DTGVSQNPRHKITKRGQNVTFRCDPISEHNRLYWYRQTLGQGPEFLTYFQNEAQLEKSRLLSDRFSAERPKGSFSTLEIQRTEQGDSAMYLCASSRDEGRNIQYFGAGTRLSVL.

The V gene is TRBV6-5, the J gene TRBJ1-5; no reliable D call. Trimming removed 0 bases from V and 0 bases from J, with 6 bases in between. This CDR3 spans 15 amino acids. Germline values: CDR1 MNHEY, CDR2 SVGAGI. In DNA form, the CDR3 reads TGTGCCAGCAGTTACTCCGCGATTAGCAATCAGCCCCAGCATTTT. Its protein is CASSYSAISNQPQHF.

The J gene is TRBJ2-3, the V gene TRBV30; 7 bases are shared with TRBD1. V trimming: 2 bases; J trimming: 2 bases; junction bases outside the gene matches: 10. This CDR3 has 16 residues. Per germline, CDR1 GTSNPN and CDR2 SVGIG (reference sequence). The DNA of the CDR3 is TGTGCCTGGAGTCCCGGACCGGGACAGCCCACAGATACGCAGTATTTT. It encodes CAWSPGPGQPTDTQYF. Together with reference TRBV30 and TRBJ2-3, the CDR3 gives the full variable domain: SQTIHQWPATLVQPVGSPLSLECTVEGTSNPNLYWYRQAAGRGLQLLFYSVGIGQISSEVPQNLSASRPQDRQFILSSKKLLLSDSGFYLCAWSPGPGQPTDTQYFGPGTRLTVL.

The chain recombines TRBV5-1 with TRBJ2-5; D tentatively reads TRBD1 or TRBD2 (7 bases each). The germline gives CDR1 SGHRS, CDR2 YFSETQ. V lost 4 bases and J lost 5, with 15 bases in between. The CDR3 has 14 amino acids. The CDR3 loop is CASSLRGEGETQYF. As DNA, the CDR3 is TGCGCCAGCAGCCTCAGGGGGGAGGGGGAGACCCAGTACTTC.

The rearrangement joins TRBV19 to TRBJ2-7; either TRBD1 or TRBD2 may supply D (5 bases each). Germline V gene lookup returns CDR1 LNHDA and CDR2 SQIVND (reference sequence). The CDR3 sequence is 13 residues long. Trimming pared 3 bases from V and 6 bases from J, leaving 12 bases between. CDR3 loop: CASSIRGASEQYF. The CDR3 bases are TGTGCCAGTAGTATCCGGGGCGCCTCCGAGCAGTACTTC.

This clone has just one count. V usage is TRBV2 and J usage is TRBJ2-3, with 11 nucleotides matching TRBD2. Germline CDR1 SNHLY, CDR2 FYNNEI. The CDR3 spans 15 residues. J lost 5 bases, V lost 2 bases, and 3 bases had no gene match. CDR3 in amino acids: CASSETSGRRDTQYF. DNA for the CDR3: TGTGCCAGCAGTGAAACTAGCGGGAGAAGAGATACGCAGTATTTT.

The rearrangement joins TRBV27 to TRBJ2-4; the D gene could be TRBD1 or TRBD2 (5 bases each). This CDR3 is 15 amino acids long. Germline V gene lookup returns CDR1 MNHEY and CDR2 SMNVEV (reference sequence). V lost 5 bases and J 5 bases, leaving 16 bases between the germline ends. CDR3 region: CASSALSGDQNIQYF. CDR3 nucleotide sequence: TGTGCCAGCAGTGCGTTGTCCGGGGACCAAAACATTCAGTACTTC.

The genes are TRBV19 and TRBJ1-5; no firm D call. V dropped 6 bases and J dropped 11 bases, with 17 bases sitting between them. CDR3 length equals 13 residues. In germline, CDR1 is LNHDA, CDR2 SQIVND (reference sequence). This CDR3 reads CASSPTGSRAQHF. The CDR3 nucleotides are TGTGCCAGTAGCCCCACGGGGAGCCGGGCCCAGCATTTT.

This clone has just a few counts. The rearrangement links TRBV6-1 to TRBJ1-2, with D maybe TRBD1 (6 bases). CDR3 length: 14 amino acids. Germline-derived CDR1 and CDR2 are MNHNS and SASEGT. The V end was cut by 4 bases, the J end by 2 bases, with 11 bases between. The CDR3 DNA follows: TGTGCCAGCAGTGTCGGCAGGGGAAACTATGGCTACACCTTC. This translates into CASSVGRGNYGYTF.

The chain joins TRBV6-6 to TRBJ2-3; D uncertain. The CDR3 totals 11 residues. Germline loops: CDR1 MNHNY, CDR2 SVGAGI (reference sequence). Trimming left V 10 bases short and J 4 bases short, with 9 bases between. In DNA, the CDR3 is TGTGCCACCTTAAGGGCAGATACGCAGTATTTT. It is translated as CATLRADTQYF.

V is TRBV11-2 and J is TRBJ2-1, with D perhaps TRBD1 or TRBD2 (5 bases each). V was clipped by 5 bases and J by 5 bases, with 13 bases between them. This CDR3 region has 14 residues. The V gene's germline CDR1 is SGHAT and CDR2 FQNNGV. CDR3 protein: CASSTGPTDNEQFF. Here the CDR3 DNA reads TGTGCCAGCAGCACGGGACCCACCGACAATGAGCAGTTCTTC.

The genes are TRBV5-1 and TRBJ2-3; 8 bases match TRBD2. CDR1 SGHRS and CDR2 YFSETQ come from the germline V gene. V was clipped by 2 bases and J by 1 base; unmatched bases: 3. The CDR3 has 15 residues. The CDR3 is CASSFRGGRTDTQYF. The CDR3 bases are TGCGCCAGCAGCTTTCGGGGGGGGCGCACAGATACGCAGTATTTT.

This rearrangement joins TRBV28 to TRBJ2-7; 8 nucleotides align to TRBD2. This CDR3 is built from 16 residues. V trimming: 6 bases; J trimming: 4 bases; junction bases outside the gene matches: 14. Germline V CDR1 and CDR2: MDHEN, SYDVKM. In DNA form, the CDR3 reads TGTGCCAGCAGGGACCCCCGGGGGACTAGTCGATACGAGCAGTACTTC. It specifies CASRDPRGTSRYEQYF.

The rearrangement joins TRBV19 to TRBJ2-4; tentatively, D is TRBD1 or TRBD2 (5 bases each). The CDR3 spans 14 residues. Germline V gene lookup returns CDR1 LNHDA and CDR2 SQIVND (reference sequence). V dropped 5 bases and J dropped 7 bases, with 15 bases sitting between them. The CDR3 region is CASSVGPPVNIQYF. CDR3 coding DNA: TGTGCCAGTAGTGTGGGACCCCCGGTGAACATTCAGTACTTC.

The V gene is TRBV29-1, the J gene TRBJ2-3; 7 bases agree with TRBD2. CDR1 is SQVTM, CDR2 ANQGSEA, per germline. There are 14 residues in the CDR3. Losses at the gene ends were 6 bases for V and 6 bases for J; bases not matched to a gene: 12. CDR3 sequence (DNA): TGCAGCGTGATATTGGGGGGGTCCGGTGATACGCAGTATTTT. The encoded protein is CSVILGGSGDTQYF.

The chain joins TRBV10-3 to TRBJ2-7; TRBD1 might be the D (5 bases). This CDR3 is built from 12 residues. The V gene's germline CDR1 is ENHRY and CDR2 SYGVKD. V was shortened by 10 bases and J by 4 bases, with 14 bases between the two germline ends. The CDR3 region is CATRKTEYEQYF. Written as DNA, the CDR3 is TGTGCCACCAGAAAGACAGAATACGAGCAGTACTTC.

The J gene is TRBJ1-6, the V gene TRBV7-2; 8 bases line up with TRBD1. J was trimmed by 9 bases and V by 3 bases; bases with no gene match: 7. The CDR3 has 15 amino acids. In germline, CDR1 is SGHTA, CDR2 FQGNSA. The CDR3 nucleotides read TGTGCCAGCAGCTTTGCGGACAGGGTGTTTTCACCCCTCCACTTT. Translated, it gives CASSFADRVFSPLHF.

The chain is built from TRBV5-1 and TRBJ2-7; weak D call: TRBD2 (5 bases). This CDR3 region has 15 residues. V lost 4 bases and J 5 bases, leaving 19 bases between the germline ends. Looked up from germline, CDR1 is SGHRS and CDR2 is YFSETQ. The CDR3 protein is CASSPGGRSSNEQYF. CDR3 bases: TGCGCCAGCAGCCCCGGAGGCAGGTCATCTAACGAGCAGTACTTC.

The CDR3 coding sequence is TGTGCCAGCAGCGTAGACGTGGAAAACACAGATACGCAGTATTTT. It is translated as CASSVDVENTDTQYF. This chain joins TRBV9 and TRBJ2-3, with D uncertain. Trimming pared 0 bases from V and 2 bases from J, leaving 10 bases between. From germline, CDR1 is SGDLS and CDR2 YYNGEE. This CDR3 has 15 residues.

This rearrangement joins TRBV5-6 to TRBJ2-7, with no clear D. The CDR3 spans 11 residues. V lost 4 bases and J 6 bases, leaving 8 bases between the germline ends. Germline V gives CDR1 SGHDT, CDR2 YYEEEE. The CDR3 protein is CASSTGSEQYF. CDR3 nucleotides: TGTGCCAGCAGCACGGGTTCCGAGCAGTACTTC.

V is TRBV5-6 and J is TRBJ2-3, with TRBD2 matching 13 bases. CDR1 SGHDT and CDR2 YYEEEE come from the germline V gene. The length of the CDR3 is 16 residues. The V and J ends lost 2 bases and 8 bases, in that order; junction bases with no gene match: 8. For the CDR3, the DNA is TGTGCCAGCAGCTTTCGGACTAGCGGGGGAGGGGTTACGCAGTATTTT. Protein sequence: CASSFRTSGGGVTQYF.

This chain links TRBV10-3 with TRBJ2-3; 7 bases are a match to TRBD1. This CDR3 has 13 residues. Germline V lookup: CDR1 ENHRY, CDR2 SYGVKD. V shed 7 bases and J 1 base; nucleotides not matched to a gene: 2. The CDR3: CAITTGGTDTQYF. The CDR3 DNA reads TGTGCCATCACAACAGGGGGCACAGATACGCAGTATTTT.

The V call is TRBV4-1, the J call TRBJ2-7, with 9 positions matching TRBD2. With 5 bases clipped from V and 0 bases from J, the junction kept 8 bases outside the gene matches. This CDR3 spans 16 amino acids. Germline V gene lookup returns CDR1 MGHRA and CDR2 YSYEKL. CDR3 in DNA: TGCGCCAGCAGCTTAGCGGGAGAGAGGGGCTCCTACGAGCAGTACTTC. Its protein product is CASSLAGERGSYEQYF.